This entry is about one T cell receptor beta chain. Seattle patients were enrolled during active infection and followed longitudinally. The data were obtained in a study of blood T cell repertoires in COVID-19. Study-level information: There were acute and convalescent COVID-19 samples, and they came from the United States, Italy and Spain. T cells, B-cell-depleted T cells, or PBMCs supplied cDNA or gDNA.

In germline, CDR1 is LNHDA, CDR2 SQIVND (reference sequence). The CDR3 length is 15 residues. Trimming cost V 3 bases and J 2 bases; bases outside gene matches: 3. Authors' methods: Nucleated cell counts were estimated from reference gene primer amplification. Produced via immunoSEQ multiplex PCR; TCRdb's table is partial and in-frame only. V, J and clone size are those of that table, while D and trimming were read from the DNA. This sample has about 210,000 clones, with under 90% found just once. What was sequenced was peripheral blood. The chain links TRBV19 to TRBJ2-3; 9 nucleotides line up with TRBD1. This clonotype was sampled from a woman older than 75 with COVID-19, enrolled during active disease. The CDR3 DNA follows: TGTGCCAGTAGTATGGGGGACAGGGACACAGATACGCAGTATTTT. Translation gives CASSMGDRDTDTQYF.